Each of the 14 T cell receptor beta chains below was sequenced from the same sample in a study of cytomegalovirus exposure and HLA in healthy donors. PCR involved 60 Vbeta and 13 Jbeta primers. The method was immunoSEQ multiplex PCR; TCRdb's version includes in-frame clones alone and lacks a portion of them. The sample lists roughly 130,000 clones; around 65% were seen once. Sequencing was performed on PBMCs. These receptors were collected from a male donor in good health and CMV-seronegative.

V gene TRBV7-6 combines with J gene TRBJ2-1; the D is unclear. V shed 5 bases and J shed 0 bases, with 14 bases lying between them. The germline gives CDR1 SGHVS, CDR2 FNYEAQ. CDR3 length equals 16 residues. The CDR3 reads CASSPLLDSSYNEQFF. The CDR3 DNA reads as TGTGCCAGCAGCCCCCTACTTGATAGCTCCTACAATGAGCAGTTCTTC. Filled out from reference TRBV7-6 and TRBJ2-1, the complete variable domain reads GAGVSQSPRYKVTKRGQDVALRCDPISGHVSLYWYRQALGQGPEFLTYFNYEAQQDKSGLPNDRFSAERPEGSISTLTIQRTEQRDSAMYRCASSPLLDSSYNEQFFGPGTRLTVL.

This clone was counted between two and nine times. The chain links TRBV7-9 to TRBJ2-7; D may be TRBD1 (5 bases). The V end was cut by 5 bases, the J end by 5 bases, with 16 bases between. This CDR3 spans 14 amino acids. The germline V gene has CDR1 SEHNR and CDR2 FQNEAQ (reference sequence). The CDR3 loop reads CASSPPQGMNEQYF. CDR3 bases: TGTGCCAGCAGCCCACCCCAGGGAATGAACGAGCAGTACTTC.

This clone was seen more than once but under ten times. This rearrangement joins TRBV7-9 to TRBJ1-2; tentatively, D is TRBD1 (5 bases). V was cut by 1 base and J by 9 bases, with 6 bases left in between. Germline CDR1 is SEHNR and CDR2 is FQNEAQ (reference sequence). The CDR3 extends over 11 amino acids. CDR3 in amino acids: CASSLEGSYTF. CDR3 nucleotide sequence: TGTGCCAGCAGCTTAGAGGGGAGCTACACCTTC. Combining the CDR3 with reference TRBV7-9 and TRBJ1-2 gives the whole variable domain DTGVSQNPRHKITKRGQNVTFRCDPISEHNRLYWYRQTLGQGPEFLTYFQNEAQLEKSRLLSDRFSAERPKGSFSTLEIQRTEQGDSAMYLCASSLEGSYTFGSGTRLTVV.

The chain recombines TRBV25-1 with TRBJ2-7; D gene unclear. Trimming stripped 1 base from V and 2 bases from J, with 9 bases between. The CDR3 consists of 14 residues. Looked up from germline, CDR1 is MGHDK and CDR2 is SYGVNS. The CDR3: CASSESRLPYEQYF. The CDR3 coding sequence is TGTGCCAGCAGTGAATCTAGACTTCCCTACGAGCAGTACTTC.

This clone turned up a few times. The chain has TRBV6-6 and TRBJ1-1; no clear D. This CDR3 comprises 15 residues. Trimming removed 7 bases at V and 4 bases at J, with 19 bases between. Germline assignment: CDR1 MNHNY and CDR2 SVGAGI (reference sequence). The CDR3 reads CASIRSRRGGTEAFF. CDR3 coding DNA: TGTGCCAGCATACGGAGCCGGCGGGGAGGCACTGAAGCTTTCTTT.

The V and J genes are TRBV30 and TRBJ2-2, with a weak D call TRBD2 (5 bases). The CDR3 runs 17 residues. In germline, CDR1 is GTSNPN, CDR2 SVGIG (reference sequence). The V gene lost 5 bases and the J gene lost 0 bases, with 19 bases spanning the gap. The DNA for the CDR3 is TGTGCCTGGTGCCACTCGTCCCCGGGAACGAACACCGGGGAGCTGTTTTTT. Residues: CAWCHSSPGTNTGELFF. Together with reference TRBV30 and TRBJ2-2, the CDR3 gives the full variable domain: SQTIHQWPATLVQPVGSPLSLECTVEGTSNPNLYWYRQAAGRGLQLLFYSVGIGQISSEVPQNLSASRPQDRQFILSSKKLLLSDSGFYLCAWCHSSPGTNTGELFFGEGSRLTVL.

The genes are TRBV19 and TRBJ2-3, with 10 bases identical to TRBD1. Germline CDR1 is LNHDA and CDR2 is SQIVND (reference sequence). V shed 9 bases, J shed 0 bases, and the junction held 12 bases outside the gene matches. This CDR3 spans 17 amino acids. The CDR3, as DNA: TGTGCCAGACATTACGTAGGGACAGGGGTTAGCACAGATACGCAGTATTTT. This codes for CARHYVGTGVSTDTQYF.

The chain joins TRBV14 to TRBJ2-3, with 10 bases identical to TRBD2. Trimming took 4 bases from V and 5 from J; bases not matched to a gene: 6. The CDR3 is 15 residues long. Germline-derived CDR1 and CDR2 are SGHDN and FVKESK. The CDR3 DNA is TGTGCCAGCAGCCTTGTTCTAGCGGGGGAAGATACGCAGTATTTT. Translated: CASSLVLAGEDTQYF. Combining the CDR3 with reference TRBV14 and TRBJ2-3 gives the whole variable domain EAGVTQFPSHSVIEKGQTVTLRCDPISGHDNLYWYRRVMGKEIKFLLHFVKESKQDESGMPNNRFLAERTGGTYSTLKVQPAELEDSGVYFCASSLVLAGEDTQYFGPGTRLTVL.

The rearrangement uses TRBV7-6 and TRBJ2-5; D unclear. This CDR3 is 12 amino acids long. Trimming took off 5 bases at V and 7 bases at J, with 11 bases between the two ends. The germline V gene encodes CDR1 SGHVS and CDR2 FNYEAQ. The CDR3 coding sequence is TGTGCCAGCAGCGAGGAAAAAGGGACCCAGTACTTC. Translating it yields CASSEEKGTQYF.

The chain joins TRBV4-1 to TRBJ1-1, with D unresolved. The CDR3 is made up of 14 amino acids. Trimming shortened V by 5 bases and J by 1 base, and 11 bases separated the two germline ends. Germline V lookup: CDR1 MGHRA, CDR2 YSYEKL. The CDR3 reads CASSAREGNTEAFF. CDR3 bases: TGCGCCAGCAGCGCACGTGAGGGGAACACTGAAGCTTTCTTT.

The rearrangement uses TRBV18 and TRBJ2-7; 12 nucleotides agree with TRBD2. The germline CDR1 and CDR2 sequences are KGHSH and LQKENI. The CDR3 contains 14 residues. With 2 bases clipped from V and 4 bases from J, the junction kept 0 bases outside the gene matches. CDR3: CASSPTSGGYEQYF. The CDR3 nucleotides read TGTGCCAGCTCACCAACTAGCGGGGGGTACGAGCAGTACTTC.

J is TRBJ1-3 and V is TRBV7-9, with D possibly matching TRBD1 (6 bases). V lost 2 bases, J lost 0 bases, and 11 bases lay in between. Germline V gene lookup returns CDR1 SEHNR and CDR2 FQNEAQ (reference sequence). This CDR3 is 16 amino acids long. The CDR3 here is CASSLKMDSSGNTIYF. The CDR3 coding sequence is TGTGCCAGCAGCTTAAAAATGGACAGCTCTGGAAACACCATATATTTT. Full variable domain (rest looked up from reference TRBV7-9 and TRBJ1-3): DTGVSQNPRHKITKRGQNVTFRCDPISEHNRLYWYRQTLGQGPEFLTYFQNEAQLEKSRLLSDRFSAERPKGSFSTLEIQRTEQGDSAMYLCASSLKMDSSGNTIYFGEGSWLTVV.

The chain has TRBV5-6 and TRBJ1-1; 7 positions agree with TRBD1. J was trimmed by 0 bases and V by 4 bases; bases with no gene match: 9. Germline CDR1 SGHDT, CDR2 YYEEEE. CDR3 length: 16 residues. The CDR3 loop is CASSRVGDRLNTEAFF. The DNA for the CDR3 is TGTGCCAGCAGCCGGGTTGGGGACAGACTGAACACTGAAGCTTTCTTT.

This clone has a handful of counts. V gene TRBV21-1 combines with J gene TRBJ1-1; the DNA was not compared with TRBD1, the D call given in the table. TRBV21-1 is an annotated pseudogene. This CDR3 is built from 16 residues. CDR3 residues: CASSPNGGGPHTEAFF. CDR3 bases: TGTGCCAGCAGCCCCAACGGAGGGGGCCCCCACACTGAAGCTTTCTTT.